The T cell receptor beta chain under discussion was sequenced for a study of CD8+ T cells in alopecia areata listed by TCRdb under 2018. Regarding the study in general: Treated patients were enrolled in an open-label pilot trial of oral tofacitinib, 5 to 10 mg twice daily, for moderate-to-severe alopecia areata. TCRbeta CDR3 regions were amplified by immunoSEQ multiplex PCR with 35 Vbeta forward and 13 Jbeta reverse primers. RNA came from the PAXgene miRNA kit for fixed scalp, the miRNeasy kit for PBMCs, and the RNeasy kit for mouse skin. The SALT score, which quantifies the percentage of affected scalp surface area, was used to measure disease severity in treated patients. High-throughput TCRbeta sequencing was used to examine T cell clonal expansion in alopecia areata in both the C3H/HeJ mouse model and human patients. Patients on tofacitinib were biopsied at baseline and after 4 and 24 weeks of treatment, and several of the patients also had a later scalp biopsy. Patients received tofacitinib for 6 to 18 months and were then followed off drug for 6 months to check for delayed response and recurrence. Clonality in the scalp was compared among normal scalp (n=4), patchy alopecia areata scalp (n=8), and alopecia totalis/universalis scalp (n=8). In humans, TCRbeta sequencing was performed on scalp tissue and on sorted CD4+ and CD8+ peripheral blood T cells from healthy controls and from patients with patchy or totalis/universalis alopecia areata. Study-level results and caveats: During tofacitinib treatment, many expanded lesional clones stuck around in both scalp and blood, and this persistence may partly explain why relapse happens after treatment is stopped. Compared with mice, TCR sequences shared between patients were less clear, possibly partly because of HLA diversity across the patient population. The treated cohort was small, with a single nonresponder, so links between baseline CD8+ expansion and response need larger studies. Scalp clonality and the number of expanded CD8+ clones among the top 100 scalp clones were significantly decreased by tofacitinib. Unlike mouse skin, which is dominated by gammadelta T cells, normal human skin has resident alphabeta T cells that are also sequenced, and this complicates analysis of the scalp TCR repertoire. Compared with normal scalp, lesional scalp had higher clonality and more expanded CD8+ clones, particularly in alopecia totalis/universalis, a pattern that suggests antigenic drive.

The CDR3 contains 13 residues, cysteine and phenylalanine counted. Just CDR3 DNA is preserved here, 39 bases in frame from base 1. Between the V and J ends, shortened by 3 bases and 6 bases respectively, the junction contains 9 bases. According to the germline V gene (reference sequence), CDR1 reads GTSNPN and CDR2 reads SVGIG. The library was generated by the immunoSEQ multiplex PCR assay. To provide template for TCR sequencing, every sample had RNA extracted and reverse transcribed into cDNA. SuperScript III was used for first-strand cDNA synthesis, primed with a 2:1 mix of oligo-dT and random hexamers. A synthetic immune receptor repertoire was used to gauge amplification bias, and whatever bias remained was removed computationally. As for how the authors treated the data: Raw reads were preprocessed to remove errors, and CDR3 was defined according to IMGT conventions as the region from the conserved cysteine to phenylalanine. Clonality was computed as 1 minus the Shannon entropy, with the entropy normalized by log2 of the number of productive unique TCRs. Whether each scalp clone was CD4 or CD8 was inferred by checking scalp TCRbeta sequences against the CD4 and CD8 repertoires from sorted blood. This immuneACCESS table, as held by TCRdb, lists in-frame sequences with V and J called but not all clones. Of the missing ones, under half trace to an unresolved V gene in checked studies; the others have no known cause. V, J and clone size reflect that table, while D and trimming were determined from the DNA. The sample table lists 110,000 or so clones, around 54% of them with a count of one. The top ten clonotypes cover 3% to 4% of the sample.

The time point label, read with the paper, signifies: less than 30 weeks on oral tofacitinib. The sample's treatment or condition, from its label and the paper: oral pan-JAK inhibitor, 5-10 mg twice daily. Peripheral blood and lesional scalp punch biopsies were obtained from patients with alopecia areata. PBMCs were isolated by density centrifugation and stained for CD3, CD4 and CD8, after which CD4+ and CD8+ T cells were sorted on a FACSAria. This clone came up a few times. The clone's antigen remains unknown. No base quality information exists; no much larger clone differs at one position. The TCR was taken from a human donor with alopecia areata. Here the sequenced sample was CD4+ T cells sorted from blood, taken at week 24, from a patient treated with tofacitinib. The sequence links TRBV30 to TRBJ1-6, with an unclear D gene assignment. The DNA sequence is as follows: TGTGCCTGGAGCGGGAGGAGTAATTCACCCCTCCACTTT. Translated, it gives CAWSGRSNSPLHF. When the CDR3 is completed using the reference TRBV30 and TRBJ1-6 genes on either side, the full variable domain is SQTIHQWPATLVQPVGSPLSLECTVEGTSNPNLYWYRQAAGRGLQLLFYSVGIGQISSEVPQNLSASRPQDRQFILSSKKLLLSDSGFYLCAWSGRSNSPLHFGNGTRLTVT.